The 9 T cell receptor beta chains below were found in one sample sequenced in a study of shared clonotypes between healthy human individuals. The assay was immunoSEQ multiplex PCR, and TCRdb's table has in-frame clones only and misses some. The sample shows about 870,000 clones, 90% to 95% of them seen only once. Terminally differentiated effector memory CD45RA+ cells were left out of the naive CD8 fraction, which was CD45RO-negative and positively selected for CCR7. The sample was naive CD8+ T cells sorted from blood. Source of these receptors: a man aged 25-45 years in good health.

This chain connects TRBV14 to TRBJ1-3; the D is unclear. Trimming took 2 bases from V and 2 from J, leaving 16 bases between them. Germline CDR1 and CDR2: SGHDN and FVKESK. CDR3 size: 17 residues. CDR3 nucleotide sequence: TGTGCCAGCAGCCAACTGGGCGGGCAGCAGACTGGAAACACCATATATTTT. Its protein is CASSQLGGQQTGNTIYF.

Regarding this clone: Germline is not matched at one junction end, which may reflect a read error. The chain uses TRBV6-6 and TRBJ2-1; 11 bases are a match to TRBD1. CDR1 is MNHNY, CDR2 SVGAGI, per germline (reference sequence). This CDR3 is 16 amino acids long. DNA of the CDR3: TGCGCATCCGTAGGGGACAGGGGGTATGAAGGCAATGAGCAGTTCTTC. Translating gives CASVGDRGYEGNEQFF.

The chain couples TRBV5-6 to TRBJ1-2, with 8 bases aligning to TRBD1. Trimming at V came to 3 bases and at J to 0 bases, leaving 7 bases not matched to a gene. The CDR3 is made up of 16 amino acids. Germline V gene lookup returns CDR1 SGHDT and CDR2 YYEEEE. The CDR3 region is CASSSQGALANYGYTF. The DNA for the CDR3 is TGTGCCAGCAGCTCCCAGGGGGCCCTAGCTAACTATGGCTACACCTTC.

The chain joins TRBV4-1 to TRBJ2-1; 8 positions match TRBD2. CDR1 and CDR2 from the germline V gene are MGHRA and YSYEKL. The CDR3 has 16 amino acids. Losses at the gene ends were 1 base for V and 0 bases for J; bases not matched to a gene: 2. For the CDR3, the DNA is TGCGCCAGCAGCCAAGGACTAGCGCCCTCCTACAATGAGCAGTTCTTC. This encodes CASSQGLAPSYNEQFF.

The chain joins TRBV27 to TRBJ2-3, with 11 bases fitting TRBD2. The CDR3 spans 15 residues. Trimming at V came to 8 bases and at J to 3 bases, leaving 7 bases not matched to a gene. Germline assignment: CDR1 MNHEY and CDR2 SMNVEV (reference sequence). CDR3 sequence (DNA): TGTGCCAGCCTTCGGGCTAGCGGGAGGACAGATACGCAGTATTTT. Its protein product is CASLRASGRTDTQYF.

The V and J genes are TRBV10-2 and TRBJ2-7; 7 bases are a match to TRBD2. This CDR3 contains 14 residues. Germline CDR1 reads WSHSY; CDR2 reads SAAADI. The V gene end was trimmed by 7 bases and the J gene end by 9 bases; junction bases not matched to a gene: 15. The CDR3 region is CASTQLALKGVQYF. For the CDR3, the DNA is TGCGCCAGCACTCAACTAGCGTTGAAAGGTGTGCAGTACTTC.

The rearrangement joins TRBV30 to TRBJ1-2; D gene uncertain. In germline, CDR1 is GTSNPN, CDR2 SVGIG (reference sequence). CDR3 size: 13 residues. V was pared by 4 bases and J by 8 bases, with 17 bases between. DNA of the CDR3: TGTGCCTGGAAACGTCCGGGCCTGGGGGGCTACACCTTC. This translates into CAWKRPGLGGYTF. The full variable domain, in which reference TRBV30 and TRBJ1-2 provide the parts outside the CDR3, is SQTIHQWPATLVQPVGSPLSLECTVEGTSNPNLYWYRQAAGRGLQLLFYSVGIGQISSEVPQNLSASRPQDRQFILSSKKLLLSDSGFYLCAWKRPGLGGYTFGSGTRLTVV.

V gene TRBV29-1 combines with J gene TRBJ2-2, with D uncertain. This CDR3 is built from 13 residues. V was trimmed by 1 base and J by 6 bases, leaving 9 bases between them. From germline, CDR1 is SQVTM and CDR2 ANQGSEA. DNA of the CDR3: TGCAGCGTTGAAGTGGTGGATGCCGGGGAGCTGTTTTTT. As protein: CSVEVVDAGELFF.

The chain has TRBV10-3 and TRBJ1-2; 9 nucleotides agree with TRBD1. Per germline, CDR1 ENHRY and CDR2 SYGVKD. J was trimmed by 7 bases and V by 8 bases; bases with no gene match: 11. This CDR3 has 14 residues. In DNA, the CDR3 is TGTGCCATCCCGGGACAGGGCTCCCGCTCTGGCTACACCTTC. Amino acids: CAIPGQGSRSGYTF.